The clone carrying this T cell receptor (beta chain) has only a few counts. The antigen is undetermined. Per germline, CDR1 SEHNR and CDR2 FQNEAQ (reference sequence). The CDR3 has 15 amino acids. V was pared by 6 bases and J by 2 bases, with 15 bases between. After 5'RACE with constant-segment primers, TCR alpha and TCR beta cDNA libraries carrying sample barcodes and UMIs were obtained. TCRdb reprocessed the 5' RACE reads via MiXCR and lists one record per CDR3 protein. The sample lists about 410,000 distinct CDR3 sequences, around 17% occurring once. The sample comes from a study of T-cell memory formation after mild COVID-19. Study as a whole: Clusters of TCRs were largely donor specific. Study results and caveats: Memory sampled before infection contained some responding clones, suggesting cross-reactive memory joined.

The chain recombines TRBV7-9 with TRBJ2-3; D is perhaps TRBD1 or TRBD2 (5 bases each). The sequence derives from a man aged 18 to 29 who had mild COVID-19 (a few samples of this study predate the infection). Cell type and time point are not known. Sample: PBMCs or a T cell subset sorted from them (not recorded which). DNA of the CDR3: TGTGCCAGCAGTTCTCCGAGGGGAATCACAGATACGCAGTATTTT. It is translated as CASSSPRGITDTQYF.